A selection of T cell receptor beta chains follows, all from one sample in a study of post-analysis software for immune sequencing data. TCRdb re-derived calls from the PCR reads in MiXCR, one entry per CDR3 protein. This repertoire shows about 770,000 distinct CDR3 sequences, around 46% found once; its top ten account for over 4.5%. The source material was blood. All receptors come from a girl between 10 and 17 years old with multiple sclerosis. CDR3s include the opening cysteine and the closing phenylalanine or tryptophan. The D gene is left open where the match is weak. Clone sizes are given selectively: once, few, many, or a class where the clone is expanded.

D gene	clone size	V gene	J gene	CDR3 DNA	CDR3 protein
TRBD2	-	TRBV9	TRBJ2-1	TGTGCCAGCAGCGGAGCCCCTGCTAGCGGGTTTTACAATGAGCAGTTCTTC	CASSGAPASGFYNEQFF
-	few	TRBV12-3/TRBV12-4	TRBJ1-2	TGTGCCAGCAGTGGTTCGAGTCAGAACAACTATGGCTACACCTTC	CASSGSSQNNYGYTF
TRBD2	-	TRBV5-1	TRBJ2-3	TGCGCCAGCAGCTTGCAGGCTAGCGGGAGAACAGATACGCAGTATTTT	CASSLQASGRTDTQYF
TRBD2	-	TRBV12-3/TRBV12-4	TRBJ2-7	TGTGCCAGCAGTTACGGGACTAGCGGGATCAATGAGCAGTACTTC	CASSYGTSGINEQYF
-	few	TRBV12-3/TRBV12-4	TRBJ1-2	TGTGCCAGCAGTCCAGGGGCTTCGGGAGGCTACACCTTC	CASSPGASGGYTF
-	-	TRBV6-7	TRBJ2-4	TGTGCCAGCCCCGGTGTCGACATTCAGTACTTC	CASPGVDIQYF
TRBD1	few	TRBV24-1	TRBJ2-5	TGTGCCACCAGTGTTGGGACAGGGGTTCTAGAGACCCAGTACTTC	CATSVGTGVLETQYF
-	-	TRBV20-1	TRBJ2-5	TGCAGTGCTAGCGACCCCAGCAAGGAGACCCAGTACTTC	CSASDPSKETQYF
TRBD2	-	TRBV7-2	TRBJ2-5	TGTGCCAGCAGCGCCATAGCGGGAGAGCAGTACTTC	CASSAIAGEQYF
-	few	TRBV10-3	TRBJ1-4	TGTGCCATCAGTGAGGGGACGGGTGAAAAACTGTTTTTT	CAISEGTGEKLFF
-	few	TRBV24-1	TRBJ1-2	TGTGCCACCAGTGATTTGACTCGGAGCTACACCTTC	CATSDLTRSYTF
-	-	TRBV4-2	TRBJ2-6	TGTGCCAGCTCCCGACCGGACAACCACTCTGGGGCCAACGTCCTGACTTTC	CASSRPDNHSGANVLTF
-	once	TRBV12-3/TRBV12-4	TRBJ2-1	TGTGCCAGCAGCCCACCTGGTGCAGGGGAGGGAGAGACCCAGTTCTTC	CASSPPGAGEGETQFF
TRBD2	-	TRBV2	TRBJ2-3	TGTGCCAGCAGTCCCGCGGGACTAGCGGGAGCGAGCACAGATACGCAGTATTTT	CASSPAGLAGASTDTQYF
-	few	TRBV29-1	TRBJ1-2	TGCAGCGTTGAAGAAGTAACAGGGACTAACTATGGCTACACCTTC	CSVEEVTGTNYGYTF
-	-	TRBV12-3/TRBV12-4	TRBJ2-7	TGTGCCAGCAAACAACAGGGAATTGACGAGCAGTACTTC	CASKQQGIDEQYF
-	-	TRBV15	TRBJ2-1	TGTGCCACCAGCAGAGACCCCGCGGGCAATGAGCAGTTCTTC	CATSRDPAGNEQFF
TRBD2	-	TRBV4-3	TRBJ2-1	TGCGCCAGCAGCCAAGCCACCCGACTAGCGCCTGAGCAGTTCTTC	CASSQATRLAPEQFF
-	-	TRBV7-9	TRBJ1-3	TGTGCCAGCAGCACCGGGACCTCTGGAAACACCATATATTTT	CASSTGTSGNTIYF
TRBD1	-	TRBV6-2/TRBV6-3	TRBJ1-5	TGTGCCAGCAGTTACACCCATCGGACAGGGGAACGCGACGGCAATCAGCCCCAGCATTTT	CASSYTHRTGERDGNQPQHF
TRBD2	-	TRBV10-3	TRBJ2-3	TGTGCCTCTGTCGGGGGGAATTGGACAGATACGCAGTATTTT	CASVGGNWTDTQYF
-	few	TRBV19	TRBJ1-2	TGTGCCAGCAGACCCAGAGACAGTCCCTCCACCTATGGCTACACCTTC	CASRPRDSPSTYGYTF
-	-	TRBV6-5	TRBJ2-1	TGTGCCAGCAGTAGACCTTCAGGGCCCCCGGAGTTCTTC	CASSRPSGPPEFF
-	few	TRBV28	TRBJ2-3	TGTGCCAGCAGTTTAAAGTTCCCAGACTCAAGGGCTAGCACAGATACGCAGTATTTT	CASSLKFPDSRASTDTQYF
-	-	TRBV12-3/TRBV12-4	TRBJ2-7	TGTGCCAGCAGCCCCCGAGGGGCTACCCTTCGTTGGTACTTC	CASSPRGATLRWYF
TRBD2	-	TRBV20-1	TRBJ2-7	TGCAGTGCTGGGGTGACTAGCGGAACCTACGAGCAGTACTTC	CSAGVTSGTYEQYF
-	-	TRBV20-1	TRBJ2-5	TGCAGTGCCCGGTTTTGGGGGCGCGGTGAGACCCAGTACTTC	CSARFWGRGETQYF
-	few	TRBV25-1	TRBJ2-5	TGTGCCAGCAGTGAGACAAGGACAGACCAAGAGACCCAGTACTTC	CASSETRTDQETQYF
-	-	TRBV11-2	TRBJ1-2	TGTGCCAGCAGCTTAGAGGCAGGGAGTTCCACCTTC	CASSLEAGSSTF
TRBD2	-	TRBV12-3/TRBV12-4	TRBJ2-5	TGTGCCAGCAGCCCGGGACTAGCGGGAGAGGAGACCCGGTACTTC	CASSPGLAGEETRYF
-	-	TRBV6-5	TRBJ2-5	TGTGCCAGCAGTTACGGGGGGTCGACGTTTGAAGAGCAGTACTTC	CASSYGGSTFEEQYF
TRBD2	-	TRBV28	TRBJ2-1	TGTGCCAGCACCATAGCGGGGGACACCTACAATGAGCAGTTCTTC	CASTIAGDTYNEQFF
-	-	TRBV12-3/TRBV12-4	TRBJ1-1	TGTGCCAGCAGTTTTTTAGGGGGAACTGAAGCTTTCTTT	CASSFLGGTEAFF
-	-	TRBV5-1	TRBJ2-7	TGCGCCAGCAGCTTGAACCCGGCAGGCTCCTACGAGCAGTACTTC	CASSLNPAGSYEQYF
TRBD1	few	TRBV20-1	TRBJ1-2	TGCAGTGCTACACAGGGAGGACAGGATGGCTACACCTTC	CSATQGGQDGYTF
-	-	TRBV19	TRBJ2-3	TGTGCCAGTACCCCGGAGTCCGCAGATACGCAGTATTTT	CASTPESADTQYF
-	-	TRBV25-1	TRBJ2-5	TGTGCCAGCTTCCAAGAGACCCAGTACTTC	CASFQETQYF
-	-	TRBV20-1	TRBJ2-7	TGCAGTGCTAGGTCAGCAAATTTGAGTTTAGAGCAGTACTTC	CSARSANLSLEQYF
-	few	TRBV2	TRBJ1-2	TGTGCCAGCAGTGGGCGGGTTAACTATGGCTACACCTTC	CASSGRVNYGYTF
TRBD1	-	TRBV12-3/TRBV12-4	TRBJ2-3	TGTGCCAGCAGCCCTACCCCGGGACAGGGGATTCGGTATTTT	CASSPTPGQGIRYF
TRBD2	once	TRBV28	TRBJ2-1	TGTGCCAGCACGACTAGCGGGAGAACTGAGCAGTTCTTC	CASTTSGRTEQFF